A single T cell receptor (beta chain) is shown here with its context. Its antigen is unknown. This specimen comes from a study of radiotherapy plus CTLA-4 blockade in lung cancer. Using immunoSEQ multiplex PCR, the repertoire was profiled, and TCRdb retains in-frame clones only, with some absent. The data show around 95,000 clones, with roughly 80% seen just once and 0.84% held by the top ten. This CDR3 has 13 amino acids. Germline loops: CDR1 MNHNY, CDR2 SVGAGI (reference sequence). V was clipped by 5 bases and J by 7 bases, with 14 bases between them. Study-wide results and limits: Radiotherapy with ipilimumab was followed by blood expansion of tumor-derived clones.

V usage is TRBV6-6 and J usage is TRBJ1-2, with D maybe TRBD1 (6 bases). This receptor was taken from a human donor with non-small cell lung cancer who had stable disease on radiotherapy plus ipilimumab. This specimen consisted of peripheral blood, obtained from a patient treated with radiotherapy plus ipilimumab. CDR3 in DNA: TGTGCCAGCAGTCAAGGGGGGTCCCTTGGCTACACCTTC. Its translation: CASSQGGSLGYTF.